Listed below are T cell receptor beta chains from one sample, sequenced in a study of cytotoxic CD8 clonotypes in ibrutinib-treated CLL. TCRdb's table, derived via immunoSEQ multiplex PCR, lists solely in-frame clones and lacks some. There are approximately 80,000 clones in the sample; more than 70% occur only once, and under 7% lies in the top ten. The sample here was PBMCs, taken before ibrutinib treatment. The receptors here all came from a human donor with chronic lymphocytic leukemia. The CDR3 runs from the conserved cysteine through the conserved F or W. D genes are given only for firm matches. Only some rows state a clone size, as once, few, many or a class for expanded clones.

NA	TRBV6-4	TRBJ1-1	NA	CASRAQVNTEAFF	TGTGCCAGCAGGGCGCAGGTGAACACTGAAGCTTTCTTT
NA	TRBV6-6	TRBJ2-2	NA	CASSYDRNTGELFF	TGTGCCAGCAGTTACGACAGGAACACCGGGGAGCTGTTTTTT
NA	TRBV5-1	TRBJ1-2	NA	CASSSVKTTGSTYGYTF	TGCGCCAGCAGCTCCGTAAAAACGACAGGATCTACTTATGGCTACACCTTC
NA	TRBV11-3	TRBJ1-1	NA	CASSLYGKNTEAFF	TGTGCCAGCAGCTTATACGGGAAGAACACTGAAGCTTTCTTT
NA	TRBV4-3	TRBJ2-7	NA	CASSQDEGRHQYF	TGCGCCAGCAGCCAAGATGAGGGGCGACATCAGTACTTC
NA	TRBV27	TRBJ1-4	NA	CASSPNRATNEKLFF	TGTGCCAGCAGTCCGAACAGGGCAACTAATGAAAAACTGTTTTTT
NA	TRBV4-3	TRBJ2-3	TRBD2	CASSHRGGSTDTQYF	TGCGCCAGCAGCCACCGCGGGGGAAGCACAGATACGCAGTATTTT
NA	TRBV2	TRBJ2-2	TRBD2	CASKLAGTGELFF	TGTGCCTCTAAGCTAGCGGGCACCGGGGAGCTGTTTTTT
NA	TRBV4-2	TRBJ2-2	NA	CASSQGLGELNTGELFF	TGTGCCAGCAGCCAAGGCCTAGGGGAGCTGAACACCGGGGAGCTGTTTTTT
NA	TRBV7-7	TRBJ2-3	NA	CASSLGPARDTQYF	TGTGCTAGCAGCTTAGGGCCTGCGCGCGATACGCAGTATTTT
NA	TRBV28	TRBJ2-7	TRBD2	CASSYRLAGAGTYEQYF	TGTGCCAGCAGCTACCGACTAGCGGGAGCAGGAACCTACGAGCAGTACTTC
NA	TRBV5-1	TRBJ2-5	NA	CASSTTSFGETQYF	TGCGCCAGCAGCACGACTAGTTTCGGAGAGACCCAGTACTTC
NA	TRBV7-9	TRBJ1-1	TRBD1	CASSLVTGTGGGGTEAFF	TGTGCCAGCAGCTTAGTCACCGGGACAGGGGGCGGCGGTACTGAAGCTTTCTTT
NA	TRBV4-2	TRBJ2-1	NA	CASSQDYPEQFF	TGTGCCAGCAGCCAAGATTATCCTGAGCAGTTCTTC
few	TRBV6-1	TRBJ2-7	NA	CASSESSVTSSYEQYF	TGTGCCAGCAGTGAATCTAGCGTCACCAGCTCCTACGAGCAGTACTTC
NA	TRBV7-2	TRBJ2-1	TRBD1	CASSPGQGVYNEQFF	TGTGCCAGCAGCCCGGGACAGGGCGTCTACAATGAGCAGTTCTTC
NA	TRBV9	TRBJ1-5	NA	CASSDILIGTSKSQDQNQPQHF	TGTGCCAGCAGCGATATTTTGATAGGGACGTCGAAGTCCCAAGACCAAAATCAGCCCCAGCATTTT
NA	TRBV5-3	TRBJ2-7	NA	CARSLAGIPSYYEQYF	TGTGCCAGAAGCTTGGCAGGTATCCCCTCCTACTACGAGCAGTACTTC
NA	TRBV29-1	TRBJ2-5	NA	CSVDSPGRRGLQETQYF	TGCAGCGTTGATTCCCCCGGTAGGAGGGGGCTCCAAGAGACCCAGTACTTC
once	TRBV19	TRBJ1-2	NA	CASWGVRGYTF	TGTGCCAGTTGGGGGGTACGTGGCTACACCTTC
NA	TRBV6-6	TRBJ1-2	TRBD1	CASSYSSGGAQHNF	TGTGCCAGCAGTTACTCCTCAGGGGGAGCGCAACATAACTTC
NA	TRBV19	TRBJ1-1	TRBD1	CATKPTGGWSEAFF	TGTGCCACCAAGCCAACAGGGGGCTGGAGTGAAGCTTTCTTT
NA	TRBV5-1	TRBJ2-7	NA	CASSVARAYEQYF	TGCGCCAGCAGCGTCGCAAGGGCATACGAGCAGTACTTC
few	TRBV29-1	TRBJ2-7	NA	CSVGQRATYEQYF	TGCAGCGTTGGTCAGCGGGCAACCTACGAGCAGTACTTC
NA	TRBV7-7	TRBJ2-2	NA	CASSLELNTGELFF	TGTGCTAGCAGCTTAGAATTGAACACCGGGGAGCTGTTTTTT
NA	TRBV6-1	TRBJ2-1	NA	CASSDRASKVEQFF	TGTGCCAGCAGTGACAGGGCATCCAAGGTAGAGCAGTTCTTC
NA	TRBV6-5	TRBJ2-7	NA	CASSYAWTYEQYF	TGTGCCAGCAGTTACGCTTGGACCTACGAGCAGTACTTC
NA	TRBV27	TRBJ2-1	NA	CASSFFRGYYNEQFF	TGTGCCAGCAGTTTTTTCCGGGGGTACTACAATGAGCAGTTCTTC
NA	TRBV15	TRBJ2-7	TRBD2	CATSWTRPDEQYF	TGTGCCACCAGTTGGACTAGACCCGACGAGCAGTACTTC
NA	TRBV7-2	TRBJ2-7	NA	CASSRPRYGYEQYF	TGTGCCAGCAGCCGACCCCGGTATGGATACGAGCAGTACTTC
once	TRBV29-1	TRBJ1-1	NA	CSVGTVNTEAFF	TGCAGCGTCGGGACGGTGAACACTGAAGCTTTCTTT
NA	TRBV21-1	TRBJ2-2	NA	CASSKGPLEIRGGTGELFF	TGTGCCAGCAGCAAAGGCCCCCTAGAAATCAGGGGTGGGACCGGGGAGCTGTTTTTT
NA	TRBV27	TRBJ2-7	NA	CASSSRPTHEQYF	TGTGCCAGCAGTTCTCGCCCCACACACGAGCAGTACTTC
NA	TRBV27	TRBJ2-6	TRBD1	CASRAGTGSGANVLTF	TGTGCCAGCAGAGCCGGGACAGGGTCTGGGGCCAACGTCCTGACTTTC